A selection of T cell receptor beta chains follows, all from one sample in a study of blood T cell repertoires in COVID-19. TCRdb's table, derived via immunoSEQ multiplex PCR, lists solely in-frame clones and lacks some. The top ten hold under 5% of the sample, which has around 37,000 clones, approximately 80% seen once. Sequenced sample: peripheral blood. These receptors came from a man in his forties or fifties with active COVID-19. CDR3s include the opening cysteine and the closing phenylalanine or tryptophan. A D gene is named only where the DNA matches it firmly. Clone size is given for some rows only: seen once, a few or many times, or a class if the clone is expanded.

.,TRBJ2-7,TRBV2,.,TGTGCCAGCAGTGACGGCGGGACTCAAGCCTACGAGCAGTACTTC,CASSDGGTQAYEQYF
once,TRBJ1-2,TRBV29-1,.,TGCAGCGTCACGTCGAGGTCCGGCTATGGCTACACCTTC,CSVTSRSGYGYTF
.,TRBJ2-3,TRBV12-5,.,TGTGCTAGTGGTTTGGGGCAGGCAAACACAGATACGCAGTATTTT,CASGLGQANTDTQYF
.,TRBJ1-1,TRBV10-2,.,TGCGCCAGCAGTTCAACCACGACAGCGCCCTTGAACACTGAAGCTTTCTTT,CASSSTTTAPLNTEAFF
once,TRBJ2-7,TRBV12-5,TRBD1,TGTGCTAGTCCCTCCGTCGACAGGGCGTCCTACGAGCAGTACTTC,CASPSVDRASYEQYF
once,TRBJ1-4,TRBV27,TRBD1,TGTGCCAGTCGACAGGGAGATCGACCTAATGAAAAACTGTTTTTT,CASRQGDRPNEKLFF
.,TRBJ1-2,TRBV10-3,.,TGTGCCATCACCCCCCGGGATAACTATGGCTACACCTTC,CAITPRDNYGYTF
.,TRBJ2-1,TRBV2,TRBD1,TGTGCCAGCAGTGTTGAACAGGGGGTTGCTAATGAGCAGTTCTTC,CASSVEQGVANEQFF
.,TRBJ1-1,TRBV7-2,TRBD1,TGTGCCAGCAGCCGCACAGGGGCCACTGAAGCTTTCTTT,CASSRTGATEAFF
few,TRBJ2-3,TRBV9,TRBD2,TGTGCCAGCAGCGTAGCTAGCGGGGGGGCTGTAGATACGCAGTATTTT,CASSVASGGAVDTQYF
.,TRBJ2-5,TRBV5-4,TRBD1,TGTGCCAGCAGCACCGGACAGGGAGAGACCCAGTACTTC,CASSTGQGETQYF
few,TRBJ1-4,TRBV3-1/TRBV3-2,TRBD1,TGTGCCAGCAGGGGACAGGGGGCTGTTAATGAAAAACTGTTTTTT,CASRGQGAVNEKLFF
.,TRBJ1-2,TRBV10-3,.,TGTGCCATCAGCGCCCAACAAGGGGCGCTGGATGGCTACACCTTC,CAISAQQGALDGYTF
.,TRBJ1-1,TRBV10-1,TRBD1,TGCGCCAGCAGTTCGGGACAGTTGAACACTGAAGCTTTCTTT,CASSSGQLNTEAFF